This T cell receptor (beta chain) was captured in a study of CD4+ T cells in melanoma. The repertoire was sequenced with immunoSEQ multiplex PCR; TCRdb's copy has only in-frame clones and lacks some. Found here are around 55,000 clones, roughly three quarters of them singletons; the top ten hold roughly 4.4%. V was pared by 6 bases and J by 0 bases, with 20 bases between. CDR3 size: 17 residues. The germline CDR1 and CDR2 sequences are LNHDA and SQIVND (reference sequence). This clone was picked up many times. V is TRBV19 and J is TRBJ1-2; no clear D. Sequencing was performed on tumor tissue. This clonotype was obtained from a human donor with melanoma. CDR3 sequence (DNA): TGTGCCAGTAGCCCCTTTGGGCAGCGATTAGCTAACTATGGCTACACCTTC. As protein: CASSPFGQRLANYGYTF.